The clone carrying this T cell receptor (beta chain) was counted ten times or more. Its specificity is unknown. The cDNA was synthesized by means of template-switch 5'RACE, which was carried out with 10-nucleotide random UMIs. In every sequencing run, more than 190 million TCR-beta sequences were generated from 15-18 subjects. TCRdb fed the 5' RACE reads into MiXCR, producing one record per CDR3 protein. The data contain approximately 47,000 distinct CDR3 sequences, approximately 12% of them singletons. This sample was included in a study of neurological immune-mediated disorders. Study-level findings and limits: Subjects shared no identical expanded-clone CDR3 amino acid sequences, suggesting private TCR-beta repertoires in all groups. It was HTLV-1-associated myelopathy that showed the most TCR clonal expansion, while multiple sclerosis showed the least, falling below healthy controls.

Documented time point: longitudinal time-point 3. The CDR3 has 13 residues. V was clipped by 6 bases and J by 2 bases, with 5 bases between them. This TCR derives from a man between 25 and 39 years old in good health. Sequences were obtained from PBMCs. The chain employs TRBV12-3 or TRBV12-4 and TRBJ2-6, with unresolved D. The CDR3 sequence: CASSRPGANVLTF. CDR3 nucleotide sequence: TGTGCCAGCAGCCGCCCTGGGGCCAACGTCCTGACTTTC.